Sequencing of this T cell receptor beta chain was carried out in a study of T-cell reconstitution after alpha-beta-depleted transplantation in children. Unique molecular identifiers were used to barcode this TCRbeta library. TCRdb re-called the PCR reads through MiXCR, storing one row per CDR3 protein. The sample has more than 400,000 distinct CDR3 sequences; roughly two fifths are singletons. About this clonotype: Its target is unknown.

Whole-study results and caveats: Where alpha-beta T cells came from about two months after transplant was reportedly several hundred expanded graft clones. Among T cells one year after transplant, newly produced cells accounted for most counts and diversity. Surviving recipient T cells and intrathymic progenitors accounted for some patients' high TCRbeta diversity at day 60.

The V gene lost 3 bases and the J gene lost 2 bases, with 14 bases spanning the gap. This CDR3 comprises 15 residues. Germline V gene data show CDR1 as SGHNT and CDR2 as YYREEE (reference sequence). The sequence derives from a girl aged 2 to 10 with aplastic anemia, due to receive a stem cell transplant. The chain uses TRBV5-4 and TRBJ2-5; tentatively, D is TRBD1 (7 bases). Sequenced material: PBMCs, taken before TCRalphabeta/CD19-depleted stem cell transplant. CDR3 in amino acids: CASSYRGGEQETQYF. CDR3 coding DNA: TGTGCCAGCAGCTACAGGGGAGGCGAGCAAGAGACCCAGTACTTC.